This TCR beta chain is from a study of blood T cell repertoires in COVID-19. Germline V gives CDR1 SGHNT, CDR2 YYREEE (reference sequence). The CDR3 spans 14 residues. Deletions cut 6 bases from V and 8 bases from J, with 20 bases between. Data came from immunoSEQ multiplex PCR; TCRdb stores just in-frame clones and leaves some out. The sample consists of under 350,000 clones, 80% to 90% of them appearing once. This clonotype originated in a woman aged 40 to 50 with acute COVID-19. The chain joins TRBV5-4 to TRBJ1-2; D is possibly TRBD1 (5 bases). The sample consisted of PBMCs or T cells enriched from blood (not recorded which). The CDR3 nucleotides read TGTGCCAGCAAAATATTGGGCAGGGCGCAAGGCTACACCTTC. Translation gives CASKILGRAQGYTF.